The sample holds a few counts of the clone carrying this T cell receptor (beta chain). The antigen is unknown. This entry belongs to a study of shared clonotypes between healthy human individuals. Study observations and caveats: Several donors held around 5% of naive CD4 clonotypes in common. A limitation of the genetic and exposure-history diversity represented arose from few donors. The generation probabilities recorded for non-shared clonotypes fell below those of clonotypes shared by all four donors.

Splitting of CD4+ cells produced CD45RA+ naive and CD45RA-negative memory subsets. This CDR3 spans 16 amino acids. With V trimmed by 3 bases and J by 2 bases, 7 bases remained unmatched. Germline V gives CDR1 SNHLY, CDR2 FYNNEI. Assay used: immunoSEQ multiplex PCR; TCRdb lists only in-frame clones, some missing. Of roughly 1,000,000 clones in the sample, approximately 80% were seen once. V usage is TRBV2 and J usage is TRBJ2-7, with TRBD2 matching 10 bases. The clonotype originates from a man aged 18 to 29 in good health. Some clones in this sample may be carry-over from other donors' samples. Input material: memory CD4+ T cells from PBMCs. Documented subset: CD45RA-negative fraction. CDR3 residues: CASSDFLTSGAYEQYF. The CDR3 DNA follows: TGTGCCAGCAGTGATTTTCTAACTAGCGGGGCCTACGAGCAGTACTTC.